This T cell receptor (beta chain) is from a study of regulatory T cells in long-lasting Graves disease. V lost 5 bases to trimming and J lost 1 base, with 20 bases between them. CDR3 length equals 17 residues. CDR1 LGHNT and CDR2 FRNRAP come from the germline V gene. CDR3 regions were amplified by Arm-PCR using iRepertoire HTBI primers to build TCR beta libraries. TCRdb processed the multiplex PCR reads anew with MiXCR; each CDR3 protein has one entry. The data contain fewer than 650,000 distinct CDR3 sequences, around 17% of them singletons. This clonotype occurred a few times. Regarding time point: newly diagnosed GD, antithyroid drugs for less than 3 months. TCR sequences were obtained from RNA taken from PBMCs. The sample was also linked to a second study, of T cells in Graves' hyperthyroidism and ophthalmopathy.

This sequence was found in a woman aged 25 to 39 with Graves disease. This sequence joins TRBV12-5 and TRBJ1-2; D ambiguous. The sequencing used peripheral blood mononuclear cells (PBMCs), collected at new diagnosis, from a patient treated with antithyroid drugs. CDR3: CASGDAPGTGYNYGYTF. In nucleotides, the CDR3 is TGTGCTAGTGGTGACGCCCCCGGAACCGGGTATAACTATGGCTACACCTTC.